This T cell receptor beta chain was sequenced in a study of CD8 T cells in Susac syndrome. After extraction with the RNeasy kit, 0.5 to 1 ug of the RNA was reverse transcribed using random hexamers. The TCR beta CDR3 was amplified by immunoSEQ multiplex PCR across 54 Vbeta, 13 Jbeta. In TCRdb, the immunoSEQ multiplex PCR reads were re-called with MiXCR into one record per CDR3 protein. The sample includes about 150,000 distinct CDR3 sequences, approximately 94% seen only once; the top ten take around 0.21%. The study used treatment-naive patients who had stable or active relapsing-remitting disease as multiple sclerosis controls. This CDR3 region has 15 residues. Germline CDR1 and CDR2: LGHNT and FRNRAP. The V and J ends lost 6 bases and 4 bases respectively, with 15 bases between them.

The rearrangement uses TRBV12-5 and TRBJ2-2; the D call may be TRBD1 or TRBD2 (5 bases each). Sequenced input: CD8+ T cells from PBMCs. This receptor was obtained from a human donor with multiple sclerosis. The CDR3 DNA is TGTGCTAGTGGCCCAGGACTGAGGGGCACCGGGGAGCTGTTTTTT. Its protein is CASGPGLRGTGELFF.